The source of this T cell receptor (beta chain) is a study of human T cells and chemical hapten exposure listed by TCRdb under 2021. With respect to the entire study: For sensitization, 2% DPC in acetone was applied to a 2 cm by 2 cm area of upper inner arm skin. Throughout the approximately 25-week study period, patients were also given weekly therapeutic DPC doses on the scalp. Patch tests used Finn chambers with 0.01% DPC on the upper back, scored after 6 days by International Contact Dermatitis Research Group standards. The mostly female patient cohort included alopecia areata with under or over 50% scalp involvement, alopecia totalis and alopecia universalis. Libraries were pooled for sequencing, and variation in per-sample TCR yields was attributed mainly to small differences in library volumes within the pool. Peripheral blood TCR repertoire changes were tracked in vivo in alopecia patients during primary and secondary sensitization to the hapten diphenylcyclopropenone (DPC). Blood samples were taken from patients before sensitization (week 0) and then at 2, 6 and about 24 weeks after DPC sensitization. Twenty-nine alopecia patients gave blood for TCR sequencing at one to four time points (pre-sensitization, 2, 6 and 24 weeks). The full study reports these points: No change with DPC sensitization was found in the number of TCRs above 1 in 1000 frequency, and no evidence of global repertoire structure alterations was found. Patch test score was positively correlated with the number of PT1 expanded TCRs, with significance at thresholds 8, 16 and 32 but not at 4. After repeated subsampling, changes were observed in the strength of the expansion versus patch-test correlation and in the threshold at which the correlation became significant. Because every patient had alopecia, a presumed autoimmune disease, the patients' immune response might differ from that of healthy individuals. Compared with pre-sensitization or healthy control sets, expanded TCRs formed significantly more large CDR3 similarity clusters, which is consistent with antigen-driven responses.

The library came from RACE. The sequencer was a NextSeq 500. Library preparation attached unique molecular identifiers to individual cDNA molecules for quantitative, reproducible TCR counting. Both TCR alpha and TCR beta chains were sequenced from each blood RNA sample. The authors' analysis ran thus. Samples had a median of roughly 91,000 TCRs, with a range from 23,224 to 690,600. V, J and CDR3 annotation of the TCR reads was performed with the Decombinator software suite. For PS versus PT1 abundance plots, all samples were subsampled to the same number of TCRs (28,000). Expanded TCRs were defined as absent before sensitization and observed at least eight times at the 2-week time point. The public reads were reprocessed in TCRdb via fastp at Q25 and MiXCR, keeping in-frame beta chains. When rows share a CDR3 protein, they turn into one entry using the most common DNA and genes. The V and J calls shown here were made by TCRdb, not taken from the authors' results. This sample holds 300,000 to 450,000 distinct CDR3 sequences; around 4.8% were observed only once. The leading ten clones occupy under 3% of the sample.

The meaning of the sample's time point label: patch test 1, 2 weeks after DPC sensitization. The treatment or condition label of this sample denotes: therapeutic diphenylcyclopropenone sensitization with weekly scalp DPC. At each patch-test visit, blood was drawn before the patch test was applied. Patients were eligible if aged 18 to 70, diagnosed with alopecia and judged suitable for DPC therapy, and pregnant patients were excluded. Unfractionated whole blood was collected in Tempus Blood RNA tubes, and total RNA was extracted from that blood. The CDR3 sequence holds 14 residues, the cysteine and phenylalanine included. Only CDR3 DNA remains: 42 bases, in frame from the first base. The CDR1 and CDR2 encoded by the germline V gene are SNHLY and FYNNEI. Trimming takes 3 bases off V and 5 bases off J; junction bases not matched to a gene: 4. This clonotype has at least ten counts. Its binding antigen is unknown. One base away there is no much larger clone; base qualities are not given.

The sequencing used whole blood, collected in connection with sensitization to the hapten diphenylcyclopropenone (DPC). This TCR was recovered from a woman aged 45-65 years with alopecia areata. Some clones in this sample may be carry-over from other donors' samples. The receptor chain draws on TRBV2 and TRBJ1-5, with 7 bases matching TRBD1. The CDR3 reads CASSERQGYQPQHF. The DNA sequence is given as TGTGCCAGCAGTGAGAGACAGGGCTATCAGCCCCAGCATTTT.